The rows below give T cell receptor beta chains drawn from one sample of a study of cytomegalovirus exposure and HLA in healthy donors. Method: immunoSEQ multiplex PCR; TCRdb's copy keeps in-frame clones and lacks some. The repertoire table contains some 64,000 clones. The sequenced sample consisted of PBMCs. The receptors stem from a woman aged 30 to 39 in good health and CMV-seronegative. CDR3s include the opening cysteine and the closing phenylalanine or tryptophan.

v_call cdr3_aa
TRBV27 CASSLSRLGVQEQFF
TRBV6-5 CASSSGRNTEAFF
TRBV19 CASSMGGANQPQHF
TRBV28 CASGQSALGYTF
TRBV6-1 CASSLTVPNQPQHF
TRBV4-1 CASSHSPVQPQHF
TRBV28 CASSPPGDQYF
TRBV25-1 CASIQGFEQYF
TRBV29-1 CSGDRRETQYF
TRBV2 CASESLLTEAFF
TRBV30 CAGSGVSGSKNEQFF
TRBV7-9 CASIHFGREEGTGELFF
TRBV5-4 CASSSRWGSGLVADTQYF
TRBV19 CASSPRLQGGGAQTFF
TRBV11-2 CASSLGGGRTEAFF
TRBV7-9 CASSVGTGGTKAFF
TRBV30 CAWSVTEDRVYSNQPQHF
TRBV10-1 CAPSGVTGELFF
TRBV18 CASSPDKGYGYTF
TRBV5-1 CASSLSTGSEQYF
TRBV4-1 CASSQHGQGSEQYF
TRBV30 CAWRGQGASGNTIYF
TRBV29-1 CSARFPGQAQGYTF
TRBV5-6 CASSSSGQIDQPQHF
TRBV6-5 CASSYSILAGEKLFF
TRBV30 CACDWAPGGLEAFF
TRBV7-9 CASSKGDTGELFF
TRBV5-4 CASSPGGTSGRGTGELFF
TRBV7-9 CASSLRGNEQFF
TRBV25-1 CASSGQSSYEQYF
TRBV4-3 CASSHRVGAGAITGELFF
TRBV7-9 CASSGTPLAYEQYF
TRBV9 CASSVSTSGGAEDTQYF
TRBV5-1 CASSLQEGDYVETQYF
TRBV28 CASTLQGSYTDTQYF
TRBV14 CASSQVDSNYEVCF
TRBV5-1 CASSWGDSYYGYTF
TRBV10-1 CASLGQRYEQYF
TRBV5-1 CASSLTGYVTDTQYF
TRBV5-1 CASSSDSLRNEQFF
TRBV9 CASSPLPNAGETQYF
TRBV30 CAGSHRRGGTDTQYF
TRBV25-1 CASSESSFSGNTIYF
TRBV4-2 CASSQPSSSGNTIYF
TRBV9 CASSVGTTDYGYTF
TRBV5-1 CASSLGGDEQFF
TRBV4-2 CASSPGAGRNTGELFF
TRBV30 CAWDLGGQAEAFF
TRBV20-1 CSASRSGYTF
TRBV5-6 CASSAGVAKNIQYF
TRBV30 CALLGQGRTQYF
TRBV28 CASSSLGGPPYF
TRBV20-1 CSARQDYGYTF
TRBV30 CAWKQRGLSPLHF
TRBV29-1 CSVVQGVTEAFF